The clone carrying this T cell receptor (beta chain) was seen many times. Its matching antigen is unknown. CDR3 size: 16 residues. Trimming cost V 0 bases and J 5 bases; bases outside gene matches: 9. Germline CDR1 is SGHTA and CDR2 is FQGTGA. The data derive from a study of T-cell memory formation after mild COVID-19. About the study: Largely donor-specific sequence clusters came from a couple of donors. Study-wide results and limits: Contracting CD4+ clones sat mainly in CM and EM; CD8+ in EMRA. Pre-infection memory already had some responding clones, implying cross-reactive memory joined.

TCR alpha and TCR beta cDNA libraries with sample barcodes and UMIs came from 5'RACE using constant-segment primers. TCRdb reprocessed the 5' RACE reads via MiXCR and lists one record per CDR3 protein. This repertoire shows under 550,000 distinct CDR3 sequences, roughly 18% found once; its top ten account for 20% to 25%. The material sequenced was PBMCs or a T cell subset sorted from them (not recorded which). The V and J genes are TRBV7-3 and TRBJ2-5; 7 nucleotides match TRBD2. The clonotype comes from a man aged 18 to 35 who had mild COVID-19 (a few samples of this study predate the infection). Cell type and time point are not known. The CDR3 region is CASSLTGGSSRETQYF. DNA for the CDR3: TGTGCCAGCAGCTTAACCGGGGGGAGTTCTCGGGAGACCCAGTACTTC. The variable domain in full, completed from reference TRBV7-3 and TRBJ2-5, reads GAGVSQTPSNKVTEKGKYVELRCDPISGHTALYWYRQSLGQGPEFLIYFQGTGAADDSGLPNDRFFAVRPEGSVSTLKIQRTERGDSAVYLCASSLTGGSSRETQYFGPGTRLLVL.